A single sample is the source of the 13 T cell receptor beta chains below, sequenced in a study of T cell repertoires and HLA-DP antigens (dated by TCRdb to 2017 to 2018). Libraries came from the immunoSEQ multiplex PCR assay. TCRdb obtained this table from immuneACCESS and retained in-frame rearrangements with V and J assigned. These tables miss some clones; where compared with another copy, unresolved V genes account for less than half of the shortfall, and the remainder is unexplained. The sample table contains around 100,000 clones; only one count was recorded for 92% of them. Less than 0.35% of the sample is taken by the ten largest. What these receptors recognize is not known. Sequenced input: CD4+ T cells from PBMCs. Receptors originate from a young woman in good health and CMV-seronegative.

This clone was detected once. DNA for the CDR3: TGTGCCAGCAGCCCCGGGACTAGCGGGAGGGAACCCCTGAATGAGCAGTTCTTC. Translated: CASSPGTSGREPLNEQFF. V and J are TRBV11-3 and TRBJ2-1, with TRBD2 matching over 16 bases. CDR3 length equals 18 residues. The trim removed 5 bases at V and 7 bases at J, leaving 11 bases unmatched. Germline-derived CDR1 and CDR2 are SGHNT and YENEEA. The complete variable domain, with remaining parts taken from reference TRBV11-3 and TRBJ2-1, reads EAGVVQSPRYKIIEKKQPVAFWCNPISGHNTLYWYLQNLGQGPELLIRYENEEAVDDSQLPKDRFSAERLKGVDSTLKIQPAELGDSAVYLCASSPGTSGREPLNEQFFGPGTRLTVL.

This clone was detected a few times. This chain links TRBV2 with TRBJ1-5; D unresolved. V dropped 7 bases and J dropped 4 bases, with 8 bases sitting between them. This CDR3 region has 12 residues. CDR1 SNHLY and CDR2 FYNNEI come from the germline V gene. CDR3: CASTGENQPQHF. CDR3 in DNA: TGTGCCAGCACAGGCGAGAATCAGCCCCAGCATTTT.

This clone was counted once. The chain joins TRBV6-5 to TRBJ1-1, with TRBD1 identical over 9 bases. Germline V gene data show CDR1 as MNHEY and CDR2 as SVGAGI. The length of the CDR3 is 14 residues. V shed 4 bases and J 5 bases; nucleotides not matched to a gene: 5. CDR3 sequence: CASSSGTGKTEAFF. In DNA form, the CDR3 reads TGTGCCAGCAGTTCCGGGACAGGGAAGACTGAAGCTTTCTTT.

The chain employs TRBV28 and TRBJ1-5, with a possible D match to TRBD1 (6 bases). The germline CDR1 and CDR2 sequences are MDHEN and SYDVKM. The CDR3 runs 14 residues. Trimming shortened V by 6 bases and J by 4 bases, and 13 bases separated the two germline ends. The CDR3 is CASRVRGWNQPQHF. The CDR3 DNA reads TGTGCCAGCAGGGTTAGGGGGTGGAATCAGCCCCAGCATTTT.

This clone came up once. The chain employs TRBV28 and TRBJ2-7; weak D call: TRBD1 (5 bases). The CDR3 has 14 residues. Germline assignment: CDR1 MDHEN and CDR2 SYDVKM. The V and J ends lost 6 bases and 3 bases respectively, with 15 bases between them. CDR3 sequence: CASRSAGSDYEQYF. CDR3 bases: TGTGCCAGCAGATCGGCAGGGTCAGACTACGAGCAGTACTTC.

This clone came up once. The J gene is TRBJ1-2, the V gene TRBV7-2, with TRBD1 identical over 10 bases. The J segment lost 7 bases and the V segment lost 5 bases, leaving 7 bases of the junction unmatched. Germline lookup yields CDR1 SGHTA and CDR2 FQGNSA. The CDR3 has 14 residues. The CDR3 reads CASSADRGYGGYTF. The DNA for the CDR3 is TGTGCCAGCAGCGCGGACAGGGGGTATGGTGGCTACACCTTC.

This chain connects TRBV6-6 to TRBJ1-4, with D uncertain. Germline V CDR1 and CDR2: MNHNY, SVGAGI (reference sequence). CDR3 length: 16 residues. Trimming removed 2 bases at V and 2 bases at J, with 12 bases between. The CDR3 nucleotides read TGTGCCAGCAGTTACGTCCCTTACGTGACTAATGAAAAACTGTTTTTT. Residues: CASSYVPYVTNEKLFF.

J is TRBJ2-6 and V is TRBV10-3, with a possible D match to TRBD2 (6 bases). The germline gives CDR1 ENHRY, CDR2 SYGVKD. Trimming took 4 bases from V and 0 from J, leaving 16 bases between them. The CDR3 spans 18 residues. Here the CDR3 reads CAISGSMGRDSGANVLTF. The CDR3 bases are TGTGCCATCAGTGGGAGTATGGGGCGGGACTCTGGGGCCAACGTCCTGACTTTC.

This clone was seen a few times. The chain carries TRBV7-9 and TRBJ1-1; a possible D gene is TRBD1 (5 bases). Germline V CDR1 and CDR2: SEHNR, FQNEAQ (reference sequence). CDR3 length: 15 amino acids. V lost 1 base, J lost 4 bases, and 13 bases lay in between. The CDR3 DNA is TGTGCCAGCAGCTTAGGGGGCGCAGGAGGCACTGAAGCTTTCTTT. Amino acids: CASSLGGAGGTEAFF. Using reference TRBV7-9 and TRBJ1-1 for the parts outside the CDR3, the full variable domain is DTGVSQNPRHKITKRGQNVTFRCDPISEHNRLYWYRQTLGQGPEFLTYFQNEAQLEKSRLLSDRFSAERPKGSFSTLEIQRTEQGDSAMYLCASSLGGAGGTEAFFGQGTRLTVV.

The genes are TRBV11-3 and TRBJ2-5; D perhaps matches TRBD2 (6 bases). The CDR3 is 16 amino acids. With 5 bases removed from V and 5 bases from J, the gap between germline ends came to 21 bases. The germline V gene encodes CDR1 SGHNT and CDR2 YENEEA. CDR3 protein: CASSKNSGEDGETQYF. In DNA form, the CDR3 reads TGTGCCAGCAGCAAAAATAGCGGAGAGGATGGGGAGACCCAGTACTTC.

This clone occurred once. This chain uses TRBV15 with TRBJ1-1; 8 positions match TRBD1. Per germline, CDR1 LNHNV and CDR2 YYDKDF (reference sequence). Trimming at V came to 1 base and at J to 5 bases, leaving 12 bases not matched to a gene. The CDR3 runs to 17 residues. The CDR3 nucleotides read TGTGCCACCAGCAGAGGTTCTGGCAGGGGGCTGGGGACTGAAGCTTTCTTT. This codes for CATSRGSGRGLGTEAFF. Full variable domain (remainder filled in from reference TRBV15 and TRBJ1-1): DAMVIQNPRYQVTQFGKPVTLSCSQTLNHNVMYWYQQKSSQAPKLLFHYYDKDFNNEADTPDNFQSRRPNTSFCFLDIRSPGLGDTAMYLCATSRGSGRGLGTEAFFGQGTRLTVV.

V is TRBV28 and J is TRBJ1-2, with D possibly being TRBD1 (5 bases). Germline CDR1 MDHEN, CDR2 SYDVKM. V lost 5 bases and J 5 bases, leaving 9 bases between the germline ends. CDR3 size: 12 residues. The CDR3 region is CASSPGTYGYTF. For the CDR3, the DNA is TGTGCCAGCAGTCCTGGGACGTATGGCTACACCTTC.

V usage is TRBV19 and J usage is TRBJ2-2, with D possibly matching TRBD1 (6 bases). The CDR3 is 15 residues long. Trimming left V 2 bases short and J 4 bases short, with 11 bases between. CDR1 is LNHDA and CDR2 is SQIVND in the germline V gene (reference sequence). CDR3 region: CASSIQGSGTGELFF. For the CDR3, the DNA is TGTGCCAGTAGTATACAGGGGTCTGGCACCGGGGAGCTGTTTTTT.